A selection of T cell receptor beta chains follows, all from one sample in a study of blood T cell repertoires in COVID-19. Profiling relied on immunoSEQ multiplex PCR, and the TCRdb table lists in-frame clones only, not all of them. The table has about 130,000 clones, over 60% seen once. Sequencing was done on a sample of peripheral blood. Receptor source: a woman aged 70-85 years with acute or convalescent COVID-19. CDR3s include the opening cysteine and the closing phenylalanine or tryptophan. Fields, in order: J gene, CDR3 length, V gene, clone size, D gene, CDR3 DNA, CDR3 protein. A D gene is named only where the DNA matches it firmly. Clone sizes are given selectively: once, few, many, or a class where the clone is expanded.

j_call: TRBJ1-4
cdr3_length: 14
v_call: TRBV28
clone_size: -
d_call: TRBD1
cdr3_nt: TGTGCCAGCAGCCTTGACAGGGGTAGGGAAAAACTGTTTTTT
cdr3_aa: CASSLDRGREKLFF

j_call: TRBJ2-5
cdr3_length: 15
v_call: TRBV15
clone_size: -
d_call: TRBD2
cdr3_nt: TGTGCCACCAGCAGAGATCGGCTAGCGGGGGGGACCCAGTACTTC
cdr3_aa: CATSRDRLAGGTQYF

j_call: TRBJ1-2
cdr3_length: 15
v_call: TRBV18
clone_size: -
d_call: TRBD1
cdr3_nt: TGTGCCAGCTCACCACCGGGACAGGGCTCGGGTGGCTACACCTTC
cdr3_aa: CASSPPGQGSGGYTF

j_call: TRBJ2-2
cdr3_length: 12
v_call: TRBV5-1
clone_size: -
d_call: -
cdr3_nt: TGCGCCAGCAGCCGCGTGGCCGGGGAGCTGTTTTTT
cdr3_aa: CASSRVAGELFF

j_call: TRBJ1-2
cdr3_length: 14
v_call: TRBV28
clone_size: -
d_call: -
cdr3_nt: TGTGCCAGCAGCGGACGAGGGGGTACCTATGGCTACACCTTC
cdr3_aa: CASSGRGGTYGYTF

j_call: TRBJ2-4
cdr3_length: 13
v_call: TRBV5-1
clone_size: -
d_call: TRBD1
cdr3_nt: TGCGCCAGCAGCTTCGAACAGGGGAACATTCAGTACTTC
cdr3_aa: CASSFEQGNIQYF

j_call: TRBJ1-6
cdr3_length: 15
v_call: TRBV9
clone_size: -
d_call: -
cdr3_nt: TGTGCCAGCAGCGTAGAAGGTCCCTCGGGTTCACCCCTCCACTTT
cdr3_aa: CASSVEGPSGSPLHF

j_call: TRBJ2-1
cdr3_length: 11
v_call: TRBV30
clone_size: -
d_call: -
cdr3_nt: TGTGCCTGGAGTCTCTACAATGAGCAGTTCTTC
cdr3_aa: CAWSLYNEQFF

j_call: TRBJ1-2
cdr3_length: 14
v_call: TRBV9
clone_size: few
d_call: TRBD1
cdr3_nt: TGTGCCAGCAGCGTGGCATGGGACAGTGTAGGCTACACCTTC
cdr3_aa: CASSVAWDSVGYTF

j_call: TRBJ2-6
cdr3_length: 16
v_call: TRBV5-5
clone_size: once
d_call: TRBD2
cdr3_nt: TGTGCCAGCAGCTTGGTAGCTAGCGGGTGGGCCAACGTCCTGACTTTC
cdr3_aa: CASSLVASGWANVLTF

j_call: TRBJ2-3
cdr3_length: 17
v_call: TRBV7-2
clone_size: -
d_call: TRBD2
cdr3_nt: TGTGCCAGCAGCCCCCCGGGGGGGCCACCTAGCACAGATACGCAGTATTTT
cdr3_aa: CASSPPGGPPSTDTQYF

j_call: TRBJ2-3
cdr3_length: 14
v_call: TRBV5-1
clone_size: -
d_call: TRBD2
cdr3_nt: TGCGCCAGCAGGACTAGCGGGAGCACAGATACGCAGTATTTT
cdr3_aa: CASRTSGSTDTQYF

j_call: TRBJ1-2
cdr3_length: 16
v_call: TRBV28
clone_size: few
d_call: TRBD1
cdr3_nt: TGTGCCAGCAGTTTGTATACGGGACAGGGGGACTATGGCTACACCTTC
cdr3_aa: CASSLYTGQGDYGYTF

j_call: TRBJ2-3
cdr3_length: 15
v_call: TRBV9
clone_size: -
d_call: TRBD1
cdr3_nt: TGTGCCAGCAGCGTCTGGACAGGCCAAACAGATACGCAGTATTTT
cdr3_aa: CASSVWTGQTDTQYF

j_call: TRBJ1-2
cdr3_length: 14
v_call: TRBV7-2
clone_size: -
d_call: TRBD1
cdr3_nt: TGTGCCAGCACCTGGGACAGGGGGGGGTATGGCTACACCTTC
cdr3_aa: CASTWDRGGYGYTF

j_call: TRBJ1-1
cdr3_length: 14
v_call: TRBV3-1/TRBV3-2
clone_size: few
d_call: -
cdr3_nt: TGTGCCAGCAGCCAAGGCTACACGGGGGATGAAGCTTTCTTT
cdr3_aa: CASSQGYTGDEAFF

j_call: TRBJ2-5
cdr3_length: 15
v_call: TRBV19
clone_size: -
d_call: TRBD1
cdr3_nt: TGTGCCAGTAGTACGGCTGTAGGGGGCAGGGAGACCCAGTACTTC
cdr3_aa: CASSTAVGGRETQYF

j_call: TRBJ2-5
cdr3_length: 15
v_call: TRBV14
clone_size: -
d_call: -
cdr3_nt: TGTGCCAGCAGCCCACACGGGGGAACCCAGGAGACCCAGTACTTC
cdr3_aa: CASSPHGGTQETQYF

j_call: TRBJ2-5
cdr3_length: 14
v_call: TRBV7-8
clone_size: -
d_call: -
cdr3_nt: TGTGCCAGCAGCTTACTCGGGGTGGGGGAGACCCAGTACTTC
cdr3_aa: CASSLLGVGETQYF

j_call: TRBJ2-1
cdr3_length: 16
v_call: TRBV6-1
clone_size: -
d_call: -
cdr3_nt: TGTGCCAGCAGTGAAGGGTCCAACGGCAGGATCGGTGAGCAGTTCTTC
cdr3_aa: CASSEGSNGRIGEQFF

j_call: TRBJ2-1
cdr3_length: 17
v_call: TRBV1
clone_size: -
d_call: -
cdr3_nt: TGCACCAGCAGCCACTTCCGTAGCGGGAGTTCCTACAATGAGCAGTTCTTC
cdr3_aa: CTSSHFRSGSSYNEQFF

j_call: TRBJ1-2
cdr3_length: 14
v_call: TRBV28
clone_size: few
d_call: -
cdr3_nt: TGTGCCAGCTCAACCATGAACAGGGTAAATGGCTACACCTTC
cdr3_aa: CASSTMNRVNGYTF

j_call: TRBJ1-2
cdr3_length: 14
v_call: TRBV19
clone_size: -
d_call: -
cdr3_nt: TGTGCCAGTAGTATTGTCTCGGTTAACTATGGCTACACCTTC
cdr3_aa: CASSIVSVNYGYTF

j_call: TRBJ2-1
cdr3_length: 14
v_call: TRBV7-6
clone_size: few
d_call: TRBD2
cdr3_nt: TGTGCCAGCAGCCTTAGCGGGAGAATCGATGAGCAGTTCTTC
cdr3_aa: CASSLSGRIDEQFF

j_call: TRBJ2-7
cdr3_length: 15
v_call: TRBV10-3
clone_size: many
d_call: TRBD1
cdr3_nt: TGTGCCATCAGTGACCCCGGACAGGGTGGCTACGAGCAGTACTTC
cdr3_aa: CAISDPGQGGYEQYF

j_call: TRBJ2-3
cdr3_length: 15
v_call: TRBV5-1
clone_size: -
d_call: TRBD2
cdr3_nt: TGCGCCAGCAGCTTGGAACTAGCGGGCACAGATACGCAGTATTTT
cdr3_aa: CASSLELAGTDTQYF

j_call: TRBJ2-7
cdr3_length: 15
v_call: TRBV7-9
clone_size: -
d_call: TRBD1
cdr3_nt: TGTGCCAGCAGCTTAGTTCGACAGGGCACCTACGAGCAGTACTTC
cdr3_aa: CASSLVRQGTYEQYF

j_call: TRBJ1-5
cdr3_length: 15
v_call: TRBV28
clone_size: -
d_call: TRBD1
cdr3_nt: TGTGCCAGCAGCACAGGACAGGGGAGGGATCAGCCCCAGCATTTT
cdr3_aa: CASSTGQGRDQPQHF

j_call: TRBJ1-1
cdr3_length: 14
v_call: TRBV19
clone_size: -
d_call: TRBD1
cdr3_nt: TGTGCCAGTAGTACACAGGGGCCAAACACTGAAGCTTTCTTT
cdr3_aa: CASSTQGPNTEAFF

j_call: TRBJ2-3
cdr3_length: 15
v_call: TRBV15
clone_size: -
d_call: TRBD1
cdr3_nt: TGTGCCACCAGCACATTCCGGGACAGAACAGATACGCAGTATTTT
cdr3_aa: CATSTFRDRTDTQYF

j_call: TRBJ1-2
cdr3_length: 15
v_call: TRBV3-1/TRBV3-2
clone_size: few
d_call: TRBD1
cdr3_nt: TGTGCCAGCAGCCCCGGGGGACAGGCTGGATATGGCTACACCTTC
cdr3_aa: CASSPGGQAGYGYTF

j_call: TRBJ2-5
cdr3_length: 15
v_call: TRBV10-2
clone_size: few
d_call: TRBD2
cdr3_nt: TGCGCCAGCAGTGTCTCCGGGGGGAAGAAGGAGACCCAGTACTTC
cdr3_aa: CASSVSGGKKETQYF

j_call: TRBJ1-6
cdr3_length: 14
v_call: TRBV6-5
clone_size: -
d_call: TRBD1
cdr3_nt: TGTGCCAGCAGAAGACAGGGTCATAATTCACCCCTCCACTTT
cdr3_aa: CASRRQGHNSPLHF

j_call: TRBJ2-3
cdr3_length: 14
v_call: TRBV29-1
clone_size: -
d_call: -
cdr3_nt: TGCAGCGTTGAAAGAGTAGAAGGCACAGATACGCAGTATTTT
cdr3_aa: CSVERVEGTDTQYF

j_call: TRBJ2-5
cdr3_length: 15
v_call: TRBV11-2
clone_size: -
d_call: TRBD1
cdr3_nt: TGTGCCAGCAGCTCATGGGACAGGGGAGGGGAGACCCAGTACTTC
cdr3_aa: CASSSWDRGGETQYF

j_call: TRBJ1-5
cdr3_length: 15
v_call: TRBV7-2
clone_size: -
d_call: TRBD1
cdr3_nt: TGTGCCAGCAGCCTGGGACAGGGGAGGAATCAGCCCCAGCATTTT
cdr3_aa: CASSLGQGRNQPQHF

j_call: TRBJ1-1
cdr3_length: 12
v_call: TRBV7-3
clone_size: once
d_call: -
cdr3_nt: TGTGCCAGTCGACAGCAGAACACTGAAGCTTTCTTT
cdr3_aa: CASRQQNTEAFF

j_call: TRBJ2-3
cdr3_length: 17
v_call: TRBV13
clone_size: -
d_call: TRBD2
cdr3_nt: TGTGCCAGCAGCTTACTTTCCAGCGGGGGGTGGGCAGATACGCAGTATTTT
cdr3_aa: CASSLLSSGGWADTQYF

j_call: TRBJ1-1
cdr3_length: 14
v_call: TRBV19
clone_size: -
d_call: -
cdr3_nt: TGTGCCAGTAGTAGCCTTCATCGGGGCACTGAAGCTTTCTTT
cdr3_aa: CASSSLHRGTEAFF

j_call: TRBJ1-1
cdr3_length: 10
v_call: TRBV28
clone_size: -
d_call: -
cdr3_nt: TGTGCGACATGGAACACTGAAGCTTTCTTT
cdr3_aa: CATWNTEAFF

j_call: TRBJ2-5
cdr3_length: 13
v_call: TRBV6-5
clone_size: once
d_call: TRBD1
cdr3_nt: TGTGCCAGCAGTTACGGACAGGGGGAGACCCAGTACTTC
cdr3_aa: CASSYGQGETQYF

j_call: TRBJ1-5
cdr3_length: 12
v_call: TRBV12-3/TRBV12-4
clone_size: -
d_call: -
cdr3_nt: TGTGCCAGCAGTTTCTCCGGGCAGCCCCAGCATTTT
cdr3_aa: CASSFSGQPQHF

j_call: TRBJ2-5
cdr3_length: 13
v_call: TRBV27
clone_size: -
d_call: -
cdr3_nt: TGTGCCAGCAGTTTATTTAGGGGGGAGACCCAGTACTTC
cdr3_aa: CASSLFRGETQYF

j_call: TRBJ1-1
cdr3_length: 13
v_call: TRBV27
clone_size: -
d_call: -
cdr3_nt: TGTGCCAGCTCTGCAGGACAGAACACTGAAGCTTTCTTT
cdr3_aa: CASSAGQNTEAFF

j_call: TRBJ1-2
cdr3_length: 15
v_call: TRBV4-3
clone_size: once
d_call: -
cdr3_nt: TGCGCCAGCAGCCAAGCGACTCAGGGAAACTATGGCTACACCTTC
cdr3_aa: CASSQATQGNYGYTF

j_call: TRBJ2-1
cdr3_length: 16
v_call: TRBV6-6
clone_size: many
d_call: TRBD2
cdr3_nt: TGTGCCAGCAGTTATACTAGCGGGAGTGTTTCCCATGAGCAGTTCTTC
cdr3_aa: CASSYTSGSVSHEQFF

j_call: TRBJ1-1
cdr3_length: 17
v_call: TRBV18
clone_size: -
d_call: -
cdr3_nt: TGTGCCAGCTCACCACCTTTGGCAGCCGGAGGAAACACTGAAGCTTTCTTT
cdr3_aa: CASSPPLAAGGNTEAFF

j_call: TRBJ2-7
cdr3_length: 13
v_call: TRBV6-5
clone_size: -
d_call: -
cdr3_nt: TGTGCCAGCAGTTACGGAGTTTCGGGGTATCCGCACTTC
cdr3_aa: CASSYGVSGYPHF

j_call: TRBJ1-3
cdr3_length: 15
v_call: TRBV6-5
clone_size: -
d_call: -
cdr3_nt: TGTGCCAGCAGTTACTCGTCAGTTGGTCGAAACACCATATATTTT
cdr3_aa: CASSYSSVGRNTIYF

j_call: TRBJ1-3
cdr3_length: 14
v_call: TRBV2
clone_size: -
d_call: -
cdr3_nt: TGTGCCAGCACCCAGGACTCCGCTGGAAACACCATATATTTT
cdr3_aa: CASTQDSAGNTIYF

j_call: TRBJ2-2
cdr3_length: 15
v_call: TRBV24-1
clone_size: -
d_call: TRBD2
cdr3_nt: TGTGCCACCAGTGATTTCACTAGCGGTCCCGGGGAGCTGTTTTTT
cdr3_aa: CATSDFTSGPGELFF